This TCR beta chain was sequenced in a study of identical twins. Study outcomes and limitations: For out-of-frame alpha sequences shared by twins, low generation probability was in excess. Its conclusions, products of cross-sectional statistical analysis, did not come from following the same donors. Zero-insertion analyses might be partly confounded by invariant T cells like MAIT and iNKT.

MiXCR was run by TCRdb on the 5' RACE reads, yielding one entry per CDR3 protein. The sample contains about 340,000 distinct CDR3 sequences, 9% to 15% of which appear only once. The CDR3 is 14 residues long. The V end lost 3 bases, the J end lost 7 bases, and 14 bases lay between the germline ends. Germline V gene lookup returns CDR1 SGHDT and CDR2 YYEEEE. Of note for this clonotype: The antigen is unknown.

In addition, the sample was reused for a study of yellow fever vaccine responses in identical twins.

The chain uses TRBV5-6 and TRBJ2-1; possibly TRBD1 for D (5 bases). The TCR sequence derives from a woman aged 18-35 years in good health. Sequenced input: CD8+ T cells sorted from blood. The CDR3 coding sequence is TGTGCCAGCAGCTGGTTGACAGTTGAGAATGAGCAGTTCTTC. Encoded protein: CASSWLTVENEQFF. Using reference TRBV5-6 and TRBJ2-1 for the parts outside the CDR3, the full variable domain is DAGVTQSPTHLIKTRGQQVTLRCSPKSGHDTVSWYQQALGQGPQFIFQYYEEEERQRGNFPDRFSGHQFPNYSSELNVNALLLGDSALYLCASSWLTVENEQFFGPGTRLTVL.